One T cell receptor beta chain is described in this entry. Its specific antigen is unknown. The input lacks base qualities; no much larger clone sits a single base away. This sample was taken from a study of OX40 agonist ivuxolimab in advanced cancers. With regard to the full study: The costimulatory receptor OX40 (CD134) was targeted by ivuxolimab, a fully human IgG2 agonistic monoclonal antibody. Intravenous ivuxolimab was administered to patients every 2 weeks at six dose levels: 0.01, 0.1, 0.3, 1.5, 3 and 10 mg/kg. Among the 52 dose-escalation patients, around 19 had hepatocellular carcinoma, some 15 melanoma, 9 renal cell carcinoma and 9 head and neck cancer. In the dose-escalation cohort, 70% to 90% of patients were male, and the mean age was around 65 years with a range of roughly 20 to 80. Patients were allowed to have had prior anti-PD-1, anti-PD-L1 or anti-CTLA-4 therapy, and 30% to 40% of the dose-escalation patients had previously received checkpoint inhibitors. Three dose-escalation patients achieved partial responses, one with hepatocellular carcinoma and two with cutaneous melanoma. Peripheral TCRbeta sequencing was intended to test whether TCR sequence diversity was altered and clonal T-cell expansion was caused by ivuxolimab. The monotherapy dose-escalation portion (N = 52 patients) of the phase I ivuxolimab trial is reported in the paper.

To sequence the TCRbeta CDR3 region, genomic DNA was isolated from the sorted cells. TCRbeta CDR3 regions were sequenced using the immunoSEQ Assay. TCRdb holds this immuneACCESS table with in-frame rearrangements only. Some clones are missing; in checked studies, unresolved V genes explain under half, and the rest has no known cause. Counted in this sample were 80,000 to 100,000 clones; approximately 91% of them appeared once. The top ten hold less than 0.35% of the sample. Sequences SGHRS (CDR1) and YFSETQ (CDR2) are obtained from the germline V gene. V was cut back by 2 bases and J by 12 bases, leaving a gap of 9 bases between them. The cysteine opens and the phenylalanine closes a CDR3 of 11 amino acids. Here the CDR3 DNA is all that survives: 33 bases in frame from base 1. Patients with a history of autoimmune disease or receiving systemic immunosuppression were excluded from the trial. In every dose cohort, peripheral blood was drawn for TCR sequencing at baseline, cycle 4 day 1, and cycle 7 day 1. Samples came from an open-label, multicenter, first-in-human phase I dose-escalation trial of ivuxolimab. Adults with locally advanced or metastatic melanoma, renal cell, hepatocellular, or head and neck squamous cell carcinoma were enrolled in the trial. Before TCR sequencing, CD4+ T cells and CD8+ T cells were sorted from peripheral blood as separate populations.

General conclusions and limits of the study: After ivuxolimab, expanded clones were on average more numerous among CD8+ T cells than among CD4+ T cells. Low levels of normalized T-cell clonal expansion were also shown by some nonresponding patients. The antigen specificity of the peripheral T cells that underwent clonal expansion was not determined. At doses from 0.1 to 3.0 mg/kg, clonal expansion was seen in both CD4+ and CD8+ blood T cells between baseline and week 6. In the 0.1-3.0 mg/kg groups, partial responders were among the patients with the lowest normalized peripheral clonal expansion, particularly in CD8+ T cells.

Sequences were derived from CD4+ or CD8+ T cells sorted from blood, sampled in a trial of the OX40 agonist ivuxolimab. This TCR was sampled from an adult with an advanced solid tumor such as melanoma, head and neck, liver or kidney cancer. The chain joins TRBV5-1 to TRBJ2-1; there is no confident call for the D gene. The DNA reads as follows: TGCGCCAGCAGCTTAGGAGTCCTGCAGTTCTTC. It encodes CASSLGVLQFF.